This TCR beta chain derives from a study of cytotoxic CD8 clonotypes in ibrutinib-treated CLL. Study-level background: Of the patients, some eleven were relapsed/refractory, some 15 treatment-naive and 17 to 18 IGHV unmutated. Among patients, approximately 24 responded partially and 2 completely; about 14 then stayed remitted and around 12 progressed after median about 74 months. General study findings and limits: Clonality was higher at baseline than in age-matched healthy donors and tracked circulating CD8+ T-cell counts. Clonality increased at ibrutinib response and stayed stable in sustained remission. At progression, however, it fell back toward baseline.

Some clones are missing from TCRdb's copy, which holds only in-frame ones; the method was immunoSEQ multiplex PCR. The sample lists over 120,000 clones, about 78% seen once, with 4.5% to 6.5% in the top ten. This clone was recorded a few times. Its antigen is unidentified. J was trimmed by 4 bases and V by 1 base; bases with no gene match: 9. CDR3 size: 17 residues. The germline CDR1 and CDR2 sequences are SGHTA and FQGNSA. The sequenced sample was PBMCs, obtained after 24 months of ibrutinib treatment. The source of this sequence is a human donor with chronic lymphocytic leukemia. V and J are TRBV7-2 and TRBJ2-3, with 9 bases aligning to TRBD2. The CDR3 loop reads CASSLGERGARPDTQYF. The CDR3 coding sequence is TGTGCCAGCAGCTTAGGGGAGCGGGGGGCCCGCCCAGATACGCAGTATTTT. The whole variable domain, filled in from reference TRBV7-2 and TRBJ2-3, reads GAGVSQSPSNKVTEKGKDVELRCDPISGHTALYWYRQSLGQGLEFLIYFQGNSAPDKSGLPSDRFSAERTGGSVSTLTIQRTQQEDSAVYLCASSLGERGARPDTQYFGPGTRLTVL.